One sample yielded the 20 T cell receptor beta chains listed below, sequenced in a study of shared clonotypes between healthy human individuals. Clones were sequenced by immunoSEQ multiplex PCR, and TCRdb holds only the in-frame ones, with some missing. The repertoire holds about 2.2 million clones, with 93% as singletons. Selected positively for CCR7 and CD45RO-negative, naive CD8 cells excluded terminally differentiated effector memory CD45RA+ cells. The sequenced sample was naive CD8+ T cells from PBMCs. These receptors all stem from a man aged 18 to 30 in good health. Some clones in this sample may be carry-over from other donors' samples.

This chain links TRBV27 with TRBJ2-1; D is undetermined. The V end was cut by 6 bases, the J end by 3 bases, with 15 bases between. From germline, CDR1 is MNHEY and CDR2 SMNVEV (reference sequence). The CDR3 covers 15 residues. The CDR3 bases are TGTGCCAGCAGGTCCATAGTCCCCGGCTACAATGAGCAGTTCTTC. It encodes CASRSIVPGYNEQFF.

This clone has a handful of counts. The chain recombines TRBV19 with TRBJ1-1; D is ambiguous. There are 16 residues in the CDR3. Germline V CDR1 and CDR2: LNHDA, SQIVND (reference sequence). V lost 5 bases and J lost 1, with 17 bases in between. CDR3 sequence (DNA): TGTGCCAGTAGTGGCACGTGGGAGGCTAAGAACACTGAAGCTTTCTTT. Its protein product is CASSGTWEAKNTEAFF.

A note on this clone: Other DNA sequences in the sample encode the same CDR3. V is TRBV29-1 and J is TRBJ2-1; maybe TRBD2 (5 bases). V was pared by 7 bases and J by 5 bases, with 6 bases between. Germline loops: CDR1 SQVTM, CDR2 ANQGSEA. This CDR3 comprises 10 residues. The CDR3 DNA sequence: TGCAGCGGGCGGGACAATGAGCAGTTCTTC. It yields the protein CSGRDNEQFF.

The chain recombines TRBV27 with TRBJ1-1; possibly TRBD1 for D (6 bases). The ends were cut back, 8 bases at V and 0 bases at J, with 16 bases in the middle. Per the germline V gene, CDR1 is MNHEY and CDR2 is SMNVEV (reference sequence). The CDR3 has 15 residues. The CDR3 DNA is TGTGCCAGCCTCCAGATCAGGGGATTGAACACTGAAGCTTTCTTT. Its translation is CASLQIRGLNTEAFF.

The rearrangement uses TRBV10-1 and TRBJ2-5, with D perhaps matching TRBD1 (6 bases). Germline V gene data show CDR1 as WNHNN and CDR2 as SYGVQD (reference sequence). CDR3 length: 16 amino acids. V was shortened by 5 bases and J by 2 bases, with 18 bases between the two germline ends. The chain's CDR3 is CASSRHRVGLQETQYF. The CDR3 DNA reads TGCGCCAGCAGTCGCCACAGGGTAGGATTACAAGAGACCCAGTACTTC.

The CDR3 sequence is CASSVRDRVAGGGYEQYF. The CDR3 region has the DNA TGTGCCAGCAGTGTCCGGGACAGGGTAGCGGGAGGGGGATACGAGCAGTACTTC. The chain carries TRBV6-1 and TRBJ2-7; 11 positions agree with TRBD2. Germline trimming cut 4 bases from V and 4 bases from J; bases unmatched to any gene: 15. The V gene's germline CDR1 is MNHNS and CDR2 SASEGT. The CDR3 runs 18 residues.

The chain is built from TRBV7-8 and TRBJ2-2, with TRBD2 identical over 12 bases. Germline CDR1 SGHVS, CDR2 FQNEAQ. V trimming: 2 bases; J trimming: 0 bases; junction bases outside the gene matches: 4. The CDR3 sequence is 18 residues long. CDR3 region: CASSLRTSGKSNTGELFF. DNA for the CDR3: TGTGCCAGCAGCTTAAGGACTAGCGGGAAATCGAACACCGGGGAGCTGTTTTTT.

The chain is built from TRBV16 and TRBJ1-5; D unresolved. The CDR3 extends over 15 amino acids. V lost 2 bases and J lost 1, with 9 bases in between. Per the germline V gene, CDR1 is KGHSY and CDR2 is FQNENV. In DNA, the CDR3 is TGTGCCAGCAGCCAAGGGAGGCTAAGCAATCAGCCCCAGCATTTT. Its translation: CASSQGRLSNQPQHF.

The chain employs TRBV4-2 and TRBJ2-7, with D unclear. This CDR3 has 16 amino acids. Germline V gene lookup returns CDR1 LGHNA and CDR2 YNFKEQ. Trimming pared 0 bases from V and 7 bases from J, leaving 19 bases between. CDR3 DNA: TGTGCCAGCAGCCAAGAGGTTCGGGTAAGGGTGAGGGAGCAGTACTTC. It yields the protein CASSQEVRVRVREQYF.

Comment on this clone: The sample contains more than one DNA sequence encoding this CDR3. V and J are TRBV29-1 and TRBJ2-5; D unresolved. Between the trimmed V and J ends, which lost 4 bases and 5 bases, there was a span of 5 bases. The CDR3 runs to 10 residues. Germline loops: CDR1 SQVTM, CDR2 ANQGSEA. The DNA for the CDR3 is TGCAGCGTTGTAGGCGAGACCCAGTACTTC. Translated: CSVVGETQYF.

The V call is TRBV29-1, the J call TRBJ2-2, with 9 positions matching TRBD1. V trimming: 6 bases; J trimming: 4 bases; junction bases outside the gene matches: 12. The CDR3 is 16 residues long. Germline CDR1 reads SQVTM; CDR2 reads ANQGSEA. The CDR3 bases are TGCAGCGTGGAAATTACCGGGACAGGGAGCACCGGGGAGCTGTTTTTT. Translated, it gives CSVEITGTGSTGELFF.

The rearrangement uses TRBV7-8 and TRBJ1-5; weak D call: TRBD1 (6 bases). Germline CDR1 is SGHVS and CDR2 is FQNEAQ. V lost 9 bases and J 5 bases, leaving 17 bases between the germline ends. This CDR3 contains 14 residues. The CDR3 bases are TGTGCCAGTCGACCCCAGGGGAACCATCAGCCCCAGCATTTT. It encodes CASRPQGNHQPQHF.

The gene calls are TRBV29-1 and TRBJ2-7, with 9 bases lining up with TRBD1. With V trimmed by 1 base and J by 3 bases, 4 bases remained unmatched. The CDR3 has 14 amino acids. CDR1 and CDR2 from the germline V gene are SQVTM and ANQGSEA. This chain's CDR3 is CSVEGTGVDYEQYF. The CDR3, as DNA: TGCAGCGTTGAAGGGACAGGGGTGGACTACGAGCAGTACTTC.

A remark on this clone: Distinct nucleotide sequences in the sample also encode this CDR3. This rearrangement joins TRBV5-1 to TRBJ2-1; 12 bases are a match to TRBD2. The CDR3 is 16 residues long. Germline lookup yields CDR1 SGHRS and CDR2 YFSETQ. The ends lost 0 bases at V and 7 bases at J; junction bases unmatched: 5. As DNA, the CDR3 is TGCGCCAGCAGCTTGGCACGACTAGCGGGAGTTAATGAGCAGTTCTTC. It encodes CASSLARLAGVNEQFF.

About this clone: At the DNA level, this CDR3 is encoded by other sequences in the same sample as well. This sequence joins TRBV7-9 and TRBJ2-7, with D uncertain. There are 12 residues in the CDR3. The V end was cut by 1 base, the J end by 4 bases, with 5 bases between. CDR1 is SEHNR and CDR2 is FQNEAQ in the germline V gene (reference sequence). The CDR3 is CASSLGFYEQYF. The CDR3 DNA reads as TGTGCCAGCAGCTTAGGGTTTTACGAGCAGTACTTC.

The rearrangement joins TRBV4-1 to TRBJ2-3; no firm D call. The CDR3 is made up of 14 amino acids. CDR1 is MGHRA, CDR2 YSYEKL, per germline. Trimming took 0 bases from V and 4 from J, leaving 8 bases between them. Written as DNA, the CDR3 is TGCGCCAGCAGCCAAGACTCCCGACCAGATACGCAGTATTTT. Protein: CASSQDSRPDTQYF.

This chain links TRBV7-2 with TRBJ2-7; D tentatively reads TRBD1 or TRBD2 (5 bases each). CDR3 size: 13 residues. The V gene's germline CDR1 is SGHTA and CDR2 FQGNSA. Trimming cost V 5 bases and J 5 bases, with 13 bases left between them. CDR3 amino acids: CASSGGRVHEQYF. CDR3 DNA sequence: TGTGCCAGCAGCGGGGGTAGGGTCCACGAGCAGTACTTC.

The chain links TRBV6-5 to TRBJ2-1; TRBD2 agrees at 13 bases. The CDR3 is made up of 15 amino acids. Looked up from germline, CDR1 is MNHEY and CDR2 is SVGAGI. Losses at the gene ends were 4 bases for V and 9 bases for J; bases not matched to a gene: 6. The CDR3 sequence is CASSSRLAGGIEQFF. The CDR3 coding sequence is TGTGCCAGCAGTTCCCGACTAGCGGGAGGCATTGAGCAGTTCTTC.

The chain links TRBV4-1 to TRBJ2-5; D is perhaps TRBD1 or TRBD2 (5 bases each). V lost 7 bases to trimming and J lost 5 bases, with 17 bases between them. CDR1 is MGHRA, CDR2 YSYEKL, per germline. This CDR3 has 14 residues. CDR3 amino acids: CASTASEGTETQYF. The DNA of the CDR3 is TGCGCCAGCACCGCCTCCGAGGGGACGGAGACCCAGTACTTC.

This chain links TRBV5-4 with TRBJ2-3, with 16 bases fitting TRBD2. CDR1 and CDR2 (germline): SGHNT, YYREEE (reference sequence). V shed 4 bases, J shed 2 bases, and the junction held 10 bases outside the gene matches. The CDR3 has 19 amino acids. The CDR3, as DNA: TGTGCCAGCAGCCCCTGGGGGACTAGCGGGAGGGCGGTCACAGATACGCAGTATTTT. This encodes CASSPWGTSGRAVTDTQYF.